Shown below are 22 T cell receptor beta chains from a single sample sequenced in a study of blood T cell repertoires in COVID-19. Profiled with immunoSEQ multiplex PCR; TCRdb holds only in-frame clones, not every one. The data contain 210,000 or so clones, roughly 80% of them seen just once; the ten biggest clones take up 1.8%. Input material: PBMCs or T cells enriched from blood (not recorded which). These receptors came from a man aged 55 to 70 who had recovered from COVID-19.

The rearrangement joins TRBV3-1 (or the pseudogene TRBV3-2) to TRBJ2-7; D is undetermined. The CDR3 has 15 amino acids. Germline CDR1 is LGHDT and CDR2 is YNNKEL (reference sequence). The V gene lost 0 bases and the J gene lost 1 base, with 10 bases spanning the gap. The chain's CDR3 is CASSQEWSSSYEQYF. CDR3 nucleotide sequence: TGTGCCAGCAGCCAAGAATGGTCTAGTTCCTACGAGCAGTACTTC.

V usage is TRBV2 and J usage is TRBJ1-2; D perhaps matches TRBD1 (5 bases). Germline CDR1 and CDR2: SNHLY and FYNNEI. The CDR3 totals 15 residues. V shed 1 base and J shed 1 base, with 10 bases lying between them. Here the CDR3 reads CASSEGQGGNYGYTF. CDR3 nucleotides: TGTGCCAGCAGTGAAGGGCAGGGTGGTAACTATGGCTACACCTTC.

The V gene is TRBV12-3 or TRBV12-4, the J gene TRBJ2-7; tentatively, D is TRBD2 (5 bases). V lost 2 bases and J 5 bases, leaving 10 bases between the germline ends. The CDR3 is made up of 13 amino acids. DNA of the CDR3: TGTGCCAGCAGTTTATCCGGGATCCACGAGCAGTACTTC. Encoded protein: CASSLSGIHEQYF.

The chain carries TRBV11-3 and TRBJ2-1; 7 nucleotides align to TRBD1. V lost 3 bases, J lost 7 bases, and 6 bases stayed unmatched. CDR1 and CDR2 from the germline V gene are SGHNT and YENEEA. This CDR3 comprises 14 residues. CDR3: CASSLYGTANEQFF. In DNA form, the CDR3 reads TGTGCCAGCAGCTTGTACGGGACAGCGAATGAGCAGTTCTTC.

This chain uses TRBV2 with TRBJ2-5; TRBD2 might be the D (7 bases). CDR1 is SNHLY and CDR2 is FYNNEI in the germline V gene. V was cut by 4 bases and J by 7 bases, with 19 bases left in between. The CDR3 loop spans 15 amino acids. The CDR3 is CASSVFSGGRGTQYF. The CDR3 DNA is TGTGCCAGCAGTGTATTTTCGGGGGGCCGGGGGACCCAGTACTTC.

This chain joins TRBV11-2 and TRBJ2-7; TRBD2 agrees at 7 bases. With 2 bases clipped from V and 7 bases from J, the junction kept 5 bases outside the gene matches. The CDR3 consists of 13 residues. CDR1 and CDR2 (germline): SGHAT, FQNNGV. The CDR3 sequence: CASSLSGGTEQYF. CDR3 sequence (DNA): TGTGCCAGCAGCTTATCCGGGGGGACTGAGCAGTACTTC.

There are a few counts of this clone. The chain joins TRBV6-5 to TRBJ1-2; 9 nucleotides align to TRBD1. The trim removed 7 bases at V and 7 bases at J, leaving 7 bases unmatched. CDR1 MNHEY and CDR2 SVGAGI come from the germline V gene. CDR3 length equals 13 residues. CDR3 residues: CASKMDRGIGYTF. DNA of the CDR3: TGTGCCAGCAAAATGGACAGGGGTATTGGCTACACCTTC.

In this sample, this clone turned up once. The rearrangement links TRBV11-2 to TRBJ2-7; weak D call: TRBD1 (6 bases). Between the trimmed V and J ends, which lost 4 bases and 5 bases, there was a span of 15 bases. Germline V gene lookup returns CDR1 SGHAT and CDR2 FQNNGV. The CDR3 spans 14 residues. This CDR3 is CASSSSRGSDEQYF. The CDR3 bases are TGTGCCAGCAGCTCAAGCAGGGGATCGGACGAGCAGTACTTC.

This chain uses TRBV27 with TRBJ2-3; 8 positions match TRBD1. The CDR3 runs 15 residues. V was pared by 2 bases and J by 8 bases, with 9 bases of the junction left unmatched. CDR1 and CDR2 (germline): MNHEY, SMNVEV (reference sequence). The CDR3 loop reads CASSLGQGYIVTQYF. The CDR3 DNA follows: TGTGCCAGCAGTTTAGGACAGGGCTACATAGTTACGCAGTATTTT.

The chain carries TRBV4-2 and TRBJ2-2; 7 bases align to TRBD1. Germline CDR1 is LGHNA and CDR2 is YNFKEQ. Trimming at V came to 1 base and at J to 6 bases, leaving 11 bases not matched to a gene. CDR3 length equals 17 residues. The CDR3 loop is CASSQAQSRQGAGELFF. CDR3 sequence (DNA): TGTGCCAGCAGCCAAGCCCAATCCCGGCAGGGGGCCGGGGAGCTGTTTTTT.

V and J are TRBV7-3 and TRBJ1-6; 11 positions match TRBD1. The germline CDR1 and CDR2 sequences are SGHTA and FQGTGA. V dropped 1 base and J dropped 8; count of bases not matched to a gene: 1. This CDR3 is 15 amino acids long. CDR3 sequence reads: CASSLRGQGDSPLHF. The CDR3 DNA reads TGTGCCAGCAGCTTAAGGGGACAGGGGGATTCACCCCTCCACTTT.

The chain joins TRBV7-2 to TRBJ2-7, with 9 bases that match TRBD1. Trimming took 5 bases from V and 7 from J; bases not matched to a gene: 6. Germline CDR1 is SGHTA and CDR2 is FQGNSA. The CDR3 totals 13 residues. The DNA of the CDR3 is TGTGCCAGCAGCGGCCACAGGGGGCAAGAGCAGTACTTC. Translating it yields CASSGHRGQEQYF.

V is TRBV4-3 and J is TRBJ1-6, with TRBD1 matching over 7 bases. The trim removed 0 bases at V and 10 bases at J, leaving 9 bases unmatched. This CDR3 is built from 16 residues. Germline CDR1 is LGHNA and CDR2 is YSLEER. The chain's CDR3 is CASSQDSLGRGSPLHF. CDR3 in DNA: TGCGCCAGCAGCCAAGATAGCTTGGGCAGGGGGTCACCCCTCCACTTT.

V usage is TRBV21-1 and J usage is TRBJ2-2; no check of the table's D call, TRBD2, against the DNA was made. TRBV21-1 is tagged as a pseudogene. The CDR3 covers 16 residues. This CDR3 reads CASSKRRFGGTGELFF. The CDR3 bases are TGTGCCAGCAGCAAAAGGAGGTTCGGGGGCACCGGGGAGCTGTTTTTT.

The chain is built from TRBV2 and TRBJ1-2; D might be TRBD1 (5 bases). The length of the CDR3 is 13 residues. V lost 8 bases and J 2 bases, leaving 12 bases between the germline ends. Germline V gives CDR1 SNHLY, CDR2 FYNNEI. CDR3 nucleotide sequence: TGTGCCAGCCACAGGCTCTCGAACTATGGCTACACCTTC. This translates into CASHRLSNYGYTF.

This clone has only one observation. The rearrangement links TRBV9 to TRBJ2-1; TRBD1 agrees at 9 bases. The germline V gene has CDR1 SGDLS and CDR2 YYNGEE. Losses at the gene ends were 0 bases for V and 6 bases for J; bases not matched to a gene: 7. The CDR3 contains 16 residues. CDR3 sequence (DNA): TGTGCCAGCAGCGTAGAGGGACAGGGTTTTCGCAATGAGCAGTTCTTC. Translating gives CASSVEGQGFRNEQFF.

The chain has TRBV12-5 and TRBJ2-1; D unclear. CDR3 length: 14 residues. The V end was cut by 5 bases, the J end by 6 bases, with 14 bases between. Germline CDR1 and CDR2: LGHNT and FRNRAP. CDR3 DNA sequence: TGTGCTAGTGGTCCCCGTGGTGGGCGCAATGAGCAGTTCTTC. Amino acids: CASGPRGGRNEQFF.

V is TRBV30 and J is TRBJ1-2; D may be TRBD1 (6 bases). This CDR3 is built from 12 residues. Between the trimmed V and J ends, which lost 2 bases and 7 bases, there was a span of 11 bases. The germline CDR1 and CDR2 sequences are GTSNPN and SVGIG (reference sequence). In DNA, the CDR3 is TGTGCCTGGAGTCAACAGGGAAGTGGCTACACCTTC. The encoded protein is CAWSQQGSGYTF.

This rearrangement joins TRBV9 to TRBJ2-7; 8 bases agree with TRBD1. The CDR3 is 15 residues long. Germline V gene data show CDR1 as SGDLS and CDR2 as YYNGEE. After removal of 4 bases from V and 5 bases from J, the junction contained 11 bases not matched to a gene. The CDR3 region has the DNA TGTGCCAGCAGCCGCTCCGCAGGGGGCGCCGACGAGCAGTACTTC. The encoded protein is CASSRSAGGADEQYF.

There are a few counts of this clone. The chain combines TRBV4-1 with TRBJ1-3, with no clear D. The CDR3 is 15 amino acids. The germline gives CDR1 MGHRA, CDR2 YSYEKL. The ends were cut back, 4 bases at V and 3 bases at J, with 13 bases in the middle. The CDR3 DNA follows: TGCGCCAGCAGCCTTAATACCGACTATGGAAACACCATATATTTT. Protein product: CASSLNTDYGNTIYF.

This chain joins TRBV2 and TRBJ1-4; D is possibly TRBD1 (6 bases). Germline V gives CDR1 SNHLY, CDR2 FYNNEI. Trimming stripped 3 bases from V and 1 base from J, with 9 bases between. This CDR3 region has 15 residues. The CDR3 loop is CASSDKTGTNEKLFF. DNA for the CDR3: TGTGCCAGCAGTGATAAGACAGGAACTAATGAAAAACTGTTTTTT.

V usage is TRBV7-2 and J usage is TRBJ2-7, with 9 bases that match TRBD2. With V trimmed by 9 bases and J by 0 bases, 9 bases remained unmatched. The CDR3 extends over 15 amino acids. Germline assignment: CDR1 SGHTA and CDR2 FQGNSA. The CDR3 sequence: CASTWSGGSSYEQYF. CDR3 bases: TGTGCCAGTACATGGAGCGGGGGGAGCTCCTACGAGCAGTACTTC. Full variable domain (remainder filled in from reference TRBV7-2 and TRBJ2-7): GAGVSQSPSNKVTEKGKDVELRCDPISGHTALYWYRQSLGQGLEFLIYFQGNSAPDKSGLPSDRFSAERTGGSVSTLTIQRTQQEDSAVYLCASTWSGGSSYEQYFGPGTRLTVT.